Listed below are T cell receptor beta chains from one sample, sequenced in a study of cytomegalovirus exposure and HLA in healthy donors. TCRdb's table, derived via immunoSEQ multiplex PCR, lists solely in-frame clones and lacks some. The sample holds approximately 120,000 clones, over 90% seen once. What was sequenced was PBMCs. These receptors originate from a woman aged 18 to 35 in good health and CMV-seronegative. Both conserved end residues are part of each CDR3. A D gene is named only where the DNA matches it firmly. Clone size is shown for a subset of rows, as once, few, many or a class of expanded clone.

d_call: TRBD2; j_call: TRBJ2-1; v_call: TRBV5-1; clone_size: NA; cdr3_aa: CASSPDGGGYNEQFF; cdr3_nt: TGCGCCAGCAGCCCCGACGGGGGGGGTTACAATGAGCAGTTCTTC
d_call: TRBD2; j_call: TRBJ2-7; v_call: TRBV9; clone_size: NA; cdr3_aa: CASSTTSNSYEQYF; cdr3_nt: TGTGCCAGCAGCACGACTAGCAACTCCTACGAGCAGTACTTC
d_call: TRBD1; j_call: TRBJ2-1; v_call: TRBV7-3; clone_size: NA; cdr3_aa: CASSFGQGSNEQFF; cdr3_nt: TGTGCCAGCAGCTTCGGACAGGGAAGCAATGAGCAGTTCTTC
d_call: NA; j_call: TRBJ1-2; v_call: TRBV30; clone_size: NA; cdr3_aa: CASTPGVYGYTF; cdr3_nt: TGTGCCTCGACCCCCGGGGTCTATGGCTACACCTTC
d_call: NA; j_call: TRBJ1-5; v_call: TRBV5-5; clone_size: NA; cdr3_aa: CASSLAGVNQPQHF; cdr3_nt: TGTGCCAGCAGCTTGGCCGGAGTTAATCAGCCCCAGCATTTT
d_call: NA; j_call: TRBJ2-2; v_call: TRBV6-1; clone_size: NA; cdr3_aa: CASSPVNIRGGELFF; cdr3_nt: TGTGCCAGCAGCCCCGTTAATATTCGGGGGGGGGAGCTGTTTTTT
d_call: NA; j_call: TRBJ1-1; v_call: TRBV29-1; clone_size: NA; cdr3_aa: CSVDSGHKNTEAFF; cdr3_nt: TGCAGCGTTGACTCGGGACACAAGAACACTGAAGCTTTCTTT
d_call: TRBD1; j_call: TRBJ2-7; v_call: TRBV25-1; clone_size: NA; cdr3_aa: CASSIGGPGQYEQYF; cdr3_nt: TGTGCCAGCAGTATAGGGGGACCGGGACAGTACGAGCAGTACTTC
d_call: TRBD2; j_call: TRBJ2-3; v_call: TRBV5-6; clone_size: NA; cdr3_aa: CASSVRTSGRTDTQYF; cdr3_nt: TGTGCCAGCAGCGTGAGGACTAGCGGGCGCACAGATACGCAGTATTTT
d_call: NA; j_call: TRBJ2-3; v_call: TRBV10-2; clone_size: NA; cdr3_aa: CASSDYRVGDTQYF; cdr3_nt: TGCGCCAGCAGTGACTACAGGGTGGGAGATACGCAGTATTTT
d_call: NA; j_call: TRBJ1-2; v_call: TRBV2; clone_size: NA; cdr3_aa: CASSEVGGGYTF; cdr3_nt: TGTGCCAGCAGTGAAGTAGGAGGAGGCTACACCTTC
d_call: NA; j_call: TRBJ2-1; v_call: TRBV5-8; clone_size: once; cdr3_aa: CASSPVDYYEQFF; cdr3_nt: TGTGCCAGCAGCCCGGTAGACTACTATGAGCAGTTCTTC
d_call: TRBD2; j_call: TRBJ2-2; v_call: TRBV6-1; clone_size: NA; cdr3_aa: CASRFSGSPGELFF; cdr3_nt: TGTGCCAGCAGGTTTAGCGGGAGTCCCGGGGAGCTGTTTTTT
d_call: NA; j_call: TRBJ1-2; v_call: TRBV30; clone_size: NA; cdr3_aa: CAWSGGTYGYTF; cdr3_nt: TGTGCCTGGAGTGGTGGGACTTATGGCTACACCTTC
d_call: TRBD2; j_call: TRBJ2-2; v_call: TRBV9; clone_size: NA; cdr3_aa: CASSVFSGVNTGELFF; cdr3_nt: TGTGCCAGCAGCGTATTTAGCGGGGTGAACACCGGGGAGCTGTTTTTT
d_call: TRBD1; j_call: TRBJ2-1; v_call: TRBV5-1; clone_size: NA; cdr3_aa: CASSLRTGGGEQFF; cdr3_nt: TGCGCCAGCAGCTTGAGGACAGGGGGTGGTGAGCAGTTCTTC
d_call: NA; j_call: TRBJ1-5; v_call: TRBV14; clone_size: NA; cdr3_aa: CASSQGGAQPQHF; cdr3_nt: TGTGCCAGCAGCCAGGGAGGGGCCCAGCCCCAGCATTTT
d_call: NA; j_call: TRBJ1-5; v_call: TRBV19; clone_size: NA; cdr3_aa: CASSMVGGSNQPQHF; cdr3_nt: TGTGCCAGTAGTATGGTAGGGGGAAGCAATCAGCCCCAGCATTTT
d_call: TRBD1; j_call: TRBJ1-1; v_call: TRBV5-1; clone_size: NA; cdr3_aa: CASSWGQANTEAFF; cdr3_nt: TGCGCCAGCAGCTGGGGACAGGCGAACACTGAAGCTTTCTTT
d_call: TRBD1; j_call: TRBJ2-7; v_call: TRBV11-2; clone_size: few; cdr3_aa: CASSLDRGREQYF; cdr3_nt: TGTGCCAGCAGCTTGGACAGGGGGCGGGAGCAGTACTTC
d_call: NA; j_call: TRBJ2-1; v_call: TRBV7-9; clone_size: NA; cdr3_aa: CASSIRDSGLFF; cdr3_nt: TGTGCCAGCAGCATCCGGGACTCCGGTCTCTTCTTC
d_call: NA; j_call: TRBJ2-2; v_call: TRBV28; clone_size: NA; cdr3_aa: CASSPPNTGELFF; cdr3_nt: TGTGCCAGCAGTCCCCCAAACACCGGGGAGCTGTTTTTT
d_call: NA; j_call: TRBJ1-5; v_call: TRBV5-1; clone_size: NA; cdr3_aa: CASSLLPRQPQHF; cdr3_nt: TGCGCCAGCAGCCTCCTACCCAGGCAGCCCCAGCATTTT
d_call: TRBD2; j_call: TRBJ2-4; v_call: TRBV5-1; clone_size: NA; cdr3_aa: CASTQTSGSSVKNIQYF; cdr3_nt: TGCGCCAGCACCCAGACTAGCGGGAGTTCTGTCAAAAACATTCAGTACTTC
d_call: NA; j_call: TRBJ2-7; v_call: TRBV30; clone_size: NA; cdr3_aa: CAWRGQGVGEQYF; cdr3_nt: TGTGCCTGGAGAGGGCAGGGTGTGGGCGAGCAGTACTTC
d_call: TRBD2; j_call: TRBJ2-3; v_call: TRBV7-3; clone_size: NA; cdr3_aa: CASSLMVAGGAGDTQYF; cdr3_nt: TGTGCCAGCAGCTTAATGGTTGCGGGGGGGGCCGGGGATACGCAGTATTTT
d_call: NA; j_call: TRBJ2-7; v_call: TRBV15; clone_size: NA; cdr3_aa: CATSRDGSDPKQYF; cdr3_nt: TGTGCCACCAGCAGAGACGGGTCAGACCCGAAGCAGTACTTC
d_call: NA; j_call: TRBJ1-3; v_call: TRBV2; clone_size: NA; cdr3_aa: CASSETGLTSGNTIYF; cdr3_nt: TGTGCCAGCAGCGAAACAGGGCTCACCTCTGGAAACACCATATATTTT
d_call: TRBD2; j_call: TRBJ2-7; v_call: TRBV28; clone_size: NA; cdr3_aa: CASRLTSGYEQYF; cdr3_nt: TGTGCCAGCAGACTGACTAGCGGCTACGAGCAGTACTTC